Shown below are 30 T cell receptor beta chains from a single sample sequenced in a study of blood T cell repertoires in COVID-19. The assay was immunoSEQ multiplex PCR, and TCRdb's table has in-frame clones only and misses some. The sample gives about 190,000 clones, approximately 80% of which show up once; roughly 14% is in the top ten. The material sequenced was peripheral blood. The receptors were sampled from a man aged 45-60 years who had recovered from COVID-19.

In this sample, this clone turned up a few times. V is TRBV29-1 and J is TRBJ1-2, with D tentatively TRBD1 (5 bases). The CDR3 runs 12 residues. Between the trimmed V and J ends, which lost 6 bases and 2 bases, there was a span of 10 bases. Germline loops: CDR1 SQVTM, CDR2 ANQGSEA. Written as DNA, the CDR3 is TGCAGCGTGGGGGGGGAAAACTATGGCTACACCTTC. It encodes CSVGGENYGYTF.

V usage is TRBV24-1 and J usage is TRBJ2-1, with D possibly matching TRBD2 (6 bases). V was clipped by 4 bases and J by 5 bases, with 17 bases between them. The germline V gene has CDR1 KGHDR and CDR2 SFDVKD. This CDR3 region has 16 residues. The CDR3 here is CATSDAGFTKHNEQFF. Written as DNA, the CDR3 is TGTGCCACCAGTGACGCGGGATTCACCAAACACAATGAGCAGTTCTTC.

The chain uses TRBV10-3 and TRBJ2-1; D is undetermined. V lost 0 bases and J lost 8, with 14 bases in between. Germline values: CDR1 ENHRY, CDR2 SYGVKD. The length of the CDR3 is 15 residues. DNA for the CDR3: TGTGCCATCAGTGAGTCAGAGTCCCTCCACTATGAGCAGTTCTTC. Its protein is CAISESESLHYEQFF.

V and J are TRBV21-1 and TRBJ2-5; the DNA was not used to check the table's D call, TRBD1. TRBV21-1 is shown as a pseudogene. This CDR3 is 16 amino acids long. The CDR3 sequence is CASSTRTGGFQETQYF. The CDR3 DNA follows: TGTGCCAGCAGCACTCGGACAGGGGGCTTCCAAGAGACCCAGTACTTC.

The chain links TRBV6-5 to TRBJ2-3; 12 positions match TRBD2. This CDR3 has 14 amino acids. The junction had 3 bases not matched to a gene; V was cut back by 9 bases and J by 2 bases. Germline loops: CDR1 MNHEY, CDR2 SVGAGI. The CDR3 spells CASGLAGITDTQYF. The CDR3 region has the DNA TGTGCCAGTGGACTAGCGGGAATCACAGATACGCAGTATTTT.

J is TRBJ1-1 and V is TRBV19; 8 bases are shared with TRBD1. CDR3 length equals 16 residues. The V and J ends lost 3 bases and 4 bases, in that order; junction bases with no gene match: 10. From germline, CDR1 is LNHDA and CDR2 SQIVND (reference sequence). CDR3 residues: CASSIGDRGFATEAFF. The CDR3 coding sequence is TGTGCCAGTAGTATTGGCGACAGGGGATTTGCCACTGAAGCTTTCTTT. The whole variable domain, remainder taken from reference TRBV19 and TRBJ1-1, is DGGITQSPKYLFRKEGQNVTLSCEQNLNHDAMYWYRQDPGQGLRLIYYSQIVNDFQKGDIAEGYSVSREKKESFPLTVTSAQKNPTAFYLCASSIGDRGFATEAFFGQGTRLTVV.

V is TRBV6-5 and J is TRBJ2-5; D gene unclear. CDR3 size: 13 residues. Germline CDR1 MNHEY, CDR2 SVGAGI. The V end was cut by 2 bases, the J end by 4 bases, with 8 bases between. The CDR3 sequence is CASSYGEVETQYF. As DNA, the CDR3 is TGTGCCAGCAGTTACGGAGAGGTAGAGACCCAGTACTTC.

The chain is built from TRBV7-2 and TRBJ1-6, with a tentative D call TRBD1 (5 bases). Germline V gene lookup returns CDR1 SGHTA and CDR2 FQGNSA. The CDR3 spans 14 residues. The germline V and J ends were trimmed by 5 bases and 8 bases, with 13 bases remaining between them. The CDR3 DNA follows: TGTGCCAGCAGCCCAATGACAGTTTATTCACCCCTCCACTTT. As protein: CASSPMTVYSPLHF.

This chain uses TRBV11-3 with TRBJ2-2; 9 nucleotides match TRBD2. J was trimmed by 1 base and V by 5 bases; bases with no gene match: 2. CDR1 and CDR2 from the germline V gene are SGHNT and YENEEA. The CDR3 loop spans 15 amino acids. This CDR3 is CASSRTSVNTGELFF. The CDR3 DNA sequence: TGTGCCAGCAGCCGGACTAGCGTGAACACCGGGGAGCTGTTTTTT.

This clone was detected once. This chain connects TRBV3-1 (or the pseudogene TRBV3-2) to TRBJ2-6; D remains ambiguous. Germline lookup yields CDR1 LGHDT and CDR2 YNNKEL (reference sequence). This CDR3 has 14 amino acids. Trimming shortened V by 1 base and J by 3 bases, and 4 bases separated the two germline ends. CDR3 in DNA: TGTGCCAGCAGCCAAGGTAATGGGGCCAACGTCCTGACTTTC. Translated: CASSQGNGANVLTF.

V and J are TRBV20-1 and TRBJ2-4; D remains unclear. V lost 3 bases and J 9 bases, leaving 12 bases between the germline ends. Germline V CDR1 and CDR2: DFQATT, SNEGSKA (reference sequence). The CDR3 is 12 amino acids. The CDR3 sequence: CSASREVGIQYF. DNA of the CDR3: TGCAGTGCTAGTAGAGAGGTCGGCATTCAGTACTTC.

The rearrangement uses TRBV24-1 and TRBJ1-2, with 9 bases that match TRBD1. V lost 3 bases and J lost 2; bases outside the gene matches: 3. In germline, CDR1 is KGHDR, CDR2 SFDVKD. The CDR3 covers 15 residues. This CDR3 reads CATSDQGQGNYGYTF. The CDR3 nucleotides read TGTGCCACCAGTGATCAAGGACAGGGGAACTATGGCTACACCTTC.

The J gene is TRBJ2-7, the V gene TRBV7-8; the match to TRBD2 covers 11 bases. V was clipped by 5 bases and J by 2 bases; unmatched bases: 8. In germline, CDR1 is SGHVS, CDR2 FQNEAQ. The CDR3 is made up of 16 amino acids. In DNA, the CDR3 is TGTGCCAGCAGCCCGCGAATAGCGGGAGGGACCTACGAGCAGTACTTC. This encodes CASSPRIAGGTYEQYF.

In its sample, this clone was seen once. This sequence joins TRBV12-5 and TRBJ1-1; a possible D gene is TRBD1 (6 bases). This CDR3 has 16 amino acids. The germline V and J ends were trimmed by 1 base and 1 base, with 13 bases remaining between them. Per germline, CDR1 LGHNT and CDR2 FRNRAP. CDR3 amino acids: CASGLGDNPPNTEAFF. The CDR3 coding sequence is TGTGCTAGTGGTTTGGGGGACAACCCGCCGAACACTGAAGCTTTCTTT.

The V gene is TRBV9, the J gene TRBJ2-5, with a possible D match to TRBD1 (5 bases). V was clipped by 4 bases and J by 7 bases, with 20 bases between them. Germline-derived CDR1 and CDR2 are SGDLS and YYNGEE. CDR3 length: 15 residues. CDR3 sequence: CASSPYHGQGVTQYF. In DNA form, the CDR3 reads TGTGCCAGCAGCCCCTATCACGGCCAGGGTGTGACCCAGTACTTC.

V gene TRBV28 combines with J gene TRBJ1-6; D might be TRBD1 (5 bases). The CDR3 runs 14 residues. V lost 2 bases and J lost 7, with 9 bases in between. The germline V gene has CDR1 MDHEN and CDR2 SYDVKM. The CDR3 DNA reads as TGTGCCAGCAGTTTAAGACAGAGAAATTCACCCCTCCACTTT. Translation: CASSLRQRNSPLHF.

This sequence joins TRBV11-3 and TRBJ2-1; no firm D call. V lost 1 base, J lost 10 bases, and 11 bases lay in between. The CDR3 contains 13 residues. In germline, CDR1 is SGHNT, CDR2 YENEEA. The CDR3: CASSLASSSEQFF. The CDR3 bases are TGTGCCAGCAGCTTAGCTTCGTCTTCGGAGCAGTTCTTC.

The chain combines TRBV6-2 or TRBV6-3 with TRBJ2-2; 14 nucleotides align to TRBD2. CDR3 length equals 19 residues. From germline, CDR1 is MNHEY and CDR2 SVGEGT. J lost 7 bases, V lost 6 bases, and 16 bases had no gene match. The CDR3 loop reads CASSPSMTSGRALVGELFF. The DNA for the CDR3 is TGTGCCAGCAGCCCTTCCATGACTAGCGGGAGGGCCTTAGTCGGGGAGCTGTTTTTT.

J is TRBJ2-7 and V is TRBV5-1; weak D call: TRBD1 (6 bases). V dropped 5 bases and J dropped 2 bases, with 14 bases sitting between them. The CDR3 covers 14 residues. Per the germline V gene, CDR1 is SGHRS and CDR2 is YFSETQ. The CDR3: CASSRRQAPYEQYF. The DNA of the CDR3 is TGCGCCAGCAGTCGGAGACAGGCTCCCTACGAGCAGTACTTC. Full variable domain (outside the CDR3, taken from reference TRBV5-1 and TRBJ2-7): KAGVTQTPRYLIKTRGQQVTLSCSPISGHRSVSWYQQTPGQGLQFLFEYFSETQRNKGNFPGRFSGRQFSNSRSEMNVSTLELGDSALYLCASSRRQAPYEQYFGPGTRLTVT.

The chain couples TRBV9 to TRBJ1-1; 8 nucleotides line up with TRBD1. V shed 3 bases, J shed 5 bases, and the junction held 6 bases outside the gene matches. The CDR3 loop spans 14 amino acids. The V gene's germline CDR1 is SGDLS and CDR2 YYNGEE. Here the CDR3 reads CASSATGARTEAFF. In nucleotides, the CDR3 is TGTGCCAGCAGCGCGACAGGGGCTAGGACTGAAGCTTTCTTT. The full variable domain, completed using reference TRBV9 and TRBJ1-1, is DSGVTQTPKHLITATGQRVTLRCSPRSGDLSVYWYQQSLDQGLQFLIQYYNGEERAKGNILERFSAQQFPDLHSELNLSSLELGDSALYFCASSATGARTEAFFGQGTRLTVV.

This sequence joins TRBV2 and TRBJ1-1; possible D gene TRBD1, 5 bases. Germline V gene data show CDR1 as SNHLY and CDR2 as FYNNEI. The CDR3 spans 14 residues. The V and J ends lost 6 bases and 4 bases respectively, with 15 bases between them. The CDR3 coding sequence is TGTGCCAGCAGAAACTCCGAAGGGGTCACTGAAGCTTTCTTT. It yields the protein CASRNSEGVTEAFF. The full variable domain, rest sourced from reference TRBV2 and TRBJ1-1, is EPEVTQTPSHQVTQMGQEVILRCVPISNHLYFYWYRQILGQKVEFLVSFYNNEISEKSEIFDDQFSVERPDGSNFTLKIRSTKLEDSAMYFCASRNSEGVTEAFFGQGTRLTVV.

The rearrangement links TRBV28 to TRBJ2-7, with D possibly being TRBD2 (5 bases). From germline, CDR1 is MDHEN and CDR2 SYDVKM. Trimming stripped 5 bases from V and 5 bases from J, with 16 bases between. This CDR3 contains 14 residues. The CDR3 here is CASSPRALANEQYF. CDR3 coding DNA: TGTGCCAGCAGTCCGAGAGCCCTAGCTAACGAGCAGTACTTC.

V and J are TRBV11-2 and TRBJ2-1, with no clear D. The V end lost 0 bases, the J end lost 5 bases, and 8 bases lay between the germline ends. This CDR3 has 14 residues. The germline V gene encodes CDR1 SGHAT and CDR2 FQNNGV. Here the CDR3 DNA reads TGTGCCAGCAGCTTAGAACAGTTCGACAATGAGCAGTTCTTC. This gives the protein CASSLEQFDNEQFF. Complete variable domain (other parts from reference TRBV11-2 and TRBJ2-1): EAGVAQSPRYKIIEKRQSVAFWCNPISGHATLYWYQQILGQGPKLLIQFQNNGVVDDSQLPKDRFSAERLKGVDSTLKIQPAKLEDSAVYLCASSLEQFDNEQFFGPGTRLTVL.

The rearrangement uses TRBV18 and TRBJ1-2; D might be TRBD1 (6 bases). Trimming removed 0 bases at V and 4 bases at J, with 9 bases between. Looked up from germline, CDR1 is KGHSH and CDR2 is LQKENI. The CDR3 runs to 14 residues. Written as DNA, the CDR3 is TGTGCCAGCTCACCACCGGGGACACCCTATGGCTACACCTTC. It is translated as CASSPPGTPYGYTF.

The J gene is TRBJ2-5, the V gene TRBV19; D may be TRBD1 (5 bases). The CDR3 length is 15 residues. Trimming took 6 bases from V and 4 from J, leaving 18 bases between them. From germline, CDR1 is LNHDA and CDR2 SQIVND (reference sequence). The CDR3 DNA sequence: TGTGCCAGTAGAGAAGGGTTCTATAGGGGAGAGACCCAGTACTTC. It translates to CASREGFYRGETQYF. The full variable domain, completed using reference TRBV19 and TRBJ2-5, is DGGITQSPKYLFRKEGQNVTLSCEQNLNHDAMYWYRQDPGQGLRLIYYSQIVNDFQKGDIAEGYSVSREKKESFPLTVTSAQKNPTAFYLCASREGFYRGETQYFGPGTRLLVL.

The chain couples TRBV18 to TRBJ2-1, with a possible D match to TRBD2 (5 bases). The CDR3 has 12 amino acids. The germline CDR1 and CDR2 sequences are KGHSH and LQKENI. Trimming removed 4 bases from V and 12 bases from J, with 13 bases in between. CDR3 coding DNA: TGTGCCAGCTCACTGAGAGCGGAGCGGCAGTTCTTC. This sequence encodes CASSLRAERQFF.

The V call is TRBV28, the J call TRBJ2-3; tentative D call: TRBD2 (6 bases). V was shortened by 2 bases and J by 4 bases, with 7 bases between the two germline ends. The CDR3 totals 13 residues. Germline V lookup: CDR1 MDHEN, CDR2 SYDVKM. The CDR3 is CASSLPGADTQYF. The CDR3 nucleotides are TGTGCCAGCAGTTTACCGGGGGCAGATACGCAGTATTTT.

The V and J genes are TRBV28 and TRBJ2-3, with D tentatively TRBD1 (6 bases). V gave up 8 bases and J gave up 0 bases, with 18 bases separating them. Germline CDR1 and CDR2: MDHEN and SYDVKM. The CDR3 spans 16 residues. Written as DNA, the CDR3 is TGTGCCAGCGGCCCATTAGGGGACATTAGCACAGATACGCAGTATTTT. This translates into CASGPLGDISTDTQYF. Combining the CDR3 with reference TRBV28 and TRBJ2-3 gives the whole variable domain DVKVTQSSRYLVKRTGEKVFLECVQDMDHENMFWYRQDPGLGLRLIYFSYDVKMKEKGDIPEGYSVSREKKERFSLILESASTNQTSMYLCASGPLGDISTDTQYFGPGTRLTVL.

This sequence joins TRBV28 and TRBJ2-7; 7 bases fit TRBD2. The CDR3 runs to 14 residues. J lost 5 bases, V lost 7 bases, and 11 bases had no gene match. Per germline, CDR1 MDHEN and CDR2 SYDVKM. The CDR3 region is CASIPGGSRHEQYF. The CDR3 nucleotides read TGTGCCAGCATCCCCGGGGGGTCCCGCCACGAGCAGTACTTC.

This chain joins TRBV4-3 and TRBJ2-2; the match to TRBD2 covers 16 bases. This CDR3 region has 19 residues. Unmatched junction bases numbered 7, after V lost 3 bases and J lost 3 bases. CDR1 LGHNA and CDR2 YSLEER come from the germline V gene. The CDR3 is CASSHHGTSGRVDTGELFF. As DNA, the CDR3 is TGCGCCAGCAGCCATCACGGGACTAGCGGGAGGGTAGACACCGGGGAGCTGTTTTTT.